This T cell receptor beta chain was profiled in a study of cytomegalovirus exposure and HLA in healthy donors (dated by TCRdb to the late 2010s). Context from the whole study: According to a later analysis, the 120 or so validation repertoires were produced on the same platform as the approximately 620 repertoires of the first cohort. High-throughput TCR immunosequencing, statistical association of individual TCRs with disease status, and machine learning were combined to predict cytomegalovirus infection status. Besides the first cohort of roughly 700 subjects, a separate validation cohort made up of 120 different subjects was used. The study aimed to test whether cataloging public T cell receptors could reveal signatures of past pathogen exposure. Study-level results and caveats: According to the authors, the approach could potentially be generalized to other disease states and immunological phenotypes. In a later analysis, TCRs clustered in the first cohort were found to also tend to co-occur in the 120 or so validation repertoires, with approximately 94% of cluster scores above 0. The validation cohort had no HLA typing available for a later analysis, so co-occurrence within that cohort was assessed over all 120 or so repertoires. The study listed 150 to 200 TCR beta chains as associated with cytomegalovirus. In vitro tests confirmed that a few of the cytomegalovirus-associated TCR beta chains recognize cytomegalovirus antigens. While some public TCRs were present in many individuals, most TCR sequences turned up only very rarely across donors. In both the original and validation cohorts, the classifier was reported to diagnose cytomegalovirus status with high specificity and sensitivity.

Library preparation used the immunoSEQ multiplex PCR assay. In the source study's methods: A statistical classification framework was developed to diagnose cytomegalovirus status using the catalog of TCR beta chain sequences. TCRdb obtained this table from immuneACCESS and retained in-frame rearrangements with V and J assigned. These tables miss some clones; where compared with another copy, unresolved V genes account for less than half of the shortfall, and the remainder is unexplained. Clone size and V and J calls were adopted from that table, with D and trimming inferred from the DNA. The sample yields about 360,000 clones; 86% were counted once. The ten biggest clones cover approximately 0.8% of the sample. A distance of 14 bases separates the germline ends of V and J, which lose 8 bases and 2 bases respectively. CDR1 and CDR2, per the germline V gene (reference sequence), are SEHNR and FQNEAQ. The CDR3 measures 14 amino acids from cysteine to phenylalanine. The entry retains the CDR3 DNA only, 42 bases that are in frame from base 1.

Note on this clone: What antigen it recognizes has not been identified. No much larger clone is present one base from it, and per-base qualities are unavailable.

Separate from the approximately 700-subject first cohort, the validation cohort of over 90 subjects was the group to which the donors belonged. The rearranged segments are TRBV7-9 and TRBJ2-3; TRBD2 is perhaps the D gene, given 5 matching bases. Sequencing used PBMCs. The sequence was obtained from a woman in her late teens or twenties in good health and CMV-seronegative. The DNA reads TGTGCCAGCCAAATTGGAGGAGCCACAGATACGCAGTATTTT. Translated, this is CASQIGGATDTQYF.